These T cell receptor beta chains were read from a single sample in a study of cytomegalovirus exposure and HLA in healthy donors. The protocol was immunoSEQ multiplex PCR, while the TCRdb copy is restricted to in-frame clones and leaves out a portion. This sample has under 200,000 clones, with over 75% found just once. The sequenced sample was PBMCs. The receptors originated from a woman aged 45 to 65 in good health and CMV-seronegative. Both conserved end residues are part of each CDR3. D genes are given only for firm matches. Size values are once, few and many counts, or a class for expanded clones, and some rows have none.

d_call | clone_size | j_call | cdr3_length | v_call | cdr3_nt | cdr3_aa
- | - | TRBJ2-1 | 15 | TRBV4-1 | TGCGCCAGCAGCCAAGACCCTAGCCCCTACAATGAGCAGTTCTTC | CASSQDPSPYNEQFF
- | - | TRBJ2-5 | 14 | TRBV4-1 | TGCGCCAGCAGCCAAGGTCGGGGGTTGGAGACCCAGTACTTC | CASSQGRGLETQYF
TRBD2 | - | TRBJ2-7 | 14 | TRBV6-1 | TGTGCCAGCGGTCTAGCGGGAGTAGGAGGCGAGCAGTACTTC | CASGLAGVGGEQYF
TRBD1 | - | TRBJ1-1 | 15 | TRBV4-3 | TGCGCCAGCAGCCAATCCCAACAGGGGAGCACTGAAGCTTTCTTT | CASSQSQQGSTEAFF
TRBD1 | few | TRBJ1-1 | 14 | TRBV27 | TGTGCCAGCAGCTTGGACAGGGGAAACACTGAAGCTTTCTTT | CASSLDRGNTEAFF
TRBD1 | - | TRBJ1-1 | 17 | TRBV28 | TGTGCCAGCAGTTTGTCCGGGACAGGGCCTATGAACACTGAAGCTTTCTTT | CASSLSGTGPMNTEAFF
TRBD2 | - | TRBJ2-1 | 13 | TRBV19 | TGTGCCAGTAGTATGGTAGCGGGAGATGAGCAGTTCTTC | CASSMVAGDEQFF
- | - | TRBJ1-5 | 14 | TRBV6-5 | TGTGCCAGCAGGCGCGACAGAAGCAATCAGCCCCAGCATTTT | CASRRDRSNQPQHF
- | - | TRBJ1-5 | 13 | TRBV28 | TGTGCCAGCAGTTTGGTGACAGGATCGCCCCAGCATTTT | CASSLVTGSPQHF
- | - | TRBJ2-1 | 11 | TRBV7-8 | TGTGCCAGTGGCGGCTACAATGAGCAGTTCTTC | CASGGYNEQFF
TRBD1 | - | TRBJ1-5 | 14 | TRBV30 | TGTGCCTGGAGTGTCGGACAGGGCTATCAGCCCCAGCATTTT | CAWSVGQGYQPQHF
- | - | TRBJ2-5 | 14 | TRBV2 | TGTGCCAGTCAACTAGACTCGTCGGTGGAGACCCAGTACTTC | CASQLDSSVETQYF
TRBD2 | - | TRBJ2-2 | 18 | TRBV25-1 | TGTGCCAGCACCTCTCGGTCTAGCGGGAGGGTGTGGACCGGGGAGCTGTTTTTT | CASTSRSSGRVWTGELFF
TRBD2 | - | TRBJ2-7 | 13 | TRBV2 | TGTGCCAGCGGACTAGTCAAATCCTACGAGCAGTACTTC | CASGLVKSYEQYF
- | - | TRBJ1-6 | 14 | TRBV6-5 | TGTGCCAGTGGCCGGGACATTAATAATTCACCCCTCCACTTT | CASGRDINNSPLHF
TRBD2 | many | TRBJ2-1 | 15 | TRBV2 | TGTGCCAGCAAGCTGCAGCGGGAGACCTACAATGAGCAGTTCTTC | CASKLQRETYNEQFF
TRBD2 | - | TRBJ2-4 | 17 | TRBV4-1 | TGCGCCAGCAGCCAAGGGTCGGCTAGCGGGAGGGAAAACATTCAGTACTTC | CASSQGSASGRENIQYF
TRBD2 | - | TRBJ2-7 | 15 | TRBV6-5 | TGTGCCAGCAGTTTGGGACTAGCGGGATCCTACGAGCAGTACTTC | CASSLGLAGSYEQYF
TRBD2 | - | TRBJ2-2 | 17 | TRBV15 | TGTGCCACCAGCCTGCGTGAGGTAGCGGGTAACACCGGGGAGCTGTTTTTT | CATSLREVAGNTGELFF
- | - | TRBJ1-1 | 11 | TRBV28 | TGTGCCAGCACCTATTCGCGCGAGGCTTTCTTT | CASTYSREAFF
TRBD2 | few | TRBJ2-7 | 19 | TRBV5-1 | TGCGCCAGCAGTTCTACAGGAGAAGATGGCGGGAGATCCCCCTACGAGCAGTACTTC | CASSSTGEDGGRSPYEQYF
TRBD1 | few | TRBJ1-1 | 15 | TRBV27 | TGTGCCAGCAGTTTATCGGGGACAGGGTTCGCTGAAGCTTTCTTT | CASSLSGTGFAEAFF
- | - | TRBJ1-5 | 15 | TRBV28 | TGTGCCAGCAGTTTATGGTCCGGGAGGGCTCAGCCCCAGCATTTT | CASSLWSGRAQPQHF
- | - | TRBJ1-5 | 14 | TRBV19 | TGTGCCAGTAGCTCACAGGGCTGGAATCAGCCCCAGCATTTT | CASSSQGWNQPQHF
TRBD2 | - | TRBJ2-7 | 18 | TRBV7-9 | TGTTCCAGCAGCTTAGTCGAACTGACTAGCGGGAGTCCCTACGAGCAGTACTTC | CSSSLVELTSGSPYEQYF